This T cell receptor (beta chain) originates from a study of blood T cell repertoires in COVID-19. Study-wide background: T cells, B-cell-depleted T cells, or PBMCs provided the cDNA or gDNA that served as material.

The protocol was immunoSEQ multiplex PCR, while the TCRdb copy is restricted to in-frame clones and leaves out a portion. The sample has around 72,000 clones, 88% seen once; the top ten hold 5.5% to 7%. Details on this clone: An end of the junction differs from the germline gene, which may be a read error.

Germline-derived CDR1 and CDR2 are DFQATT and SNEGSKA (reference sequence). The CDR3 is made up of 8 amino acids. The V call is TRBV20-1, the J call TRBJ2-3; D unclear. The specimen was peripheral blood. This clonotype was obtained from a woman aged 70 to 79 with acute or convalescent COVID-19. The CDR3 reads CSAPGSLF. CDR3 nucleotides: TGCAGTGCCCCCGGGTCTCTCTTT.